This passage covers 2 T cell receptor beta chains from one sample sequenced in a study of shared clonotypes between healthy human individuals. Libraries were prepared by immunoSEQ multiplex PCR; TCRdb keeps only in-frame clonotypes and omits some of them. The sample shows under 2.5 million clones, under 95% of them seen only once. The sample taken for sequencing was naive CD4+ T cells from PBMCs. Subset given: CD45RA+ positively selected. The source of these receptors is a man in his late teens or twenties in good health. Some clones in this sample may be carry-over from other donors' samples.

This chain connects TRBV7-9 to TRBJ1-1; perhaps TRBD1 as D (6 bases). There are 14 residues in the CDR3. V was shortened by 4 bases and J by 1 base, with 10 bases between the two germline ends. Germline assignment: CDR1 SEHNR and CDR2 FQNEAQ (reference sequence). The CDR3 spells CASSSRGGNTEAFF. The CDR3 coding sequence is TGTGCCAGCAGCTCCAGGGGCGGGAACACTGAAGCTTTCTTT.

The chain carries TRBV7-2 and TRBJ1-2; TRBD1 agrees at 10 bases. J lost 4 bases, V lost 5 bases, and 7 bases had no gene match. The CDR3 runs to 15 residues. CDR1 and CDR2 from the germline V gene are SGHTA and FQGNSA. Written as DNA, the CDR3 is TGTGCCAGCAGCGCCCCCGGGACAGGGGTCTATGGCTACACCTTC. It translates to CASSAPGTGVYGYTF.